This paragraph covers one T cell receptor (beta chain) sequence. This sample stems from a study of shared clonotypes between healthy human individuals. Produced via immunoSEQ multiplex PCR; TCRdb's table is partial and in-frame only. This sample has approximately 720,000 clones, with about 90% found just once. V gave up 2 bases and J gave up 9 bases; unmatched junction bases: 7. CDR1 and CDR2 from the germline V gene are ENHRY and SYGVKD. This CDR3 is built from 15 residues. As defined, naive CD8 cells were CD45RO-negative and positively selected for CCR7, with terminally differentiated effector memory CD45RA+ cells excluded.

V is TRBV10-3 and J is TRBJ2-1; 10 bases align to TRBD2. Specimen: naive CD8+ T cells sorted from blood. The TCR was taken from a young man in good health. CDR3 DNA sequence: TGTGCCATCAGTGAGGAGGCTAGCGGGAGAACTGAGCAGTTCTTC. Protein product: CAISEEASGRTEQFF.